This is a list of T cell receptor beta chains from one sample in a study of CD8+ T cells in alopecia areata. Sequencing was performed with immunoSEQ multiplex PCR; in TCRdb, only in-frame clones are kept and a portion is missing. This sample has 200,000 to 250,000 clones, with 57% found just once. The material sequenced was CD4+ T cells sorted from blood, taken at week 0. The receptors were sampled from a human donor with alopecia areata. Both conserved end residues are part of each CDR3. The order of the fields is CDR3 DNA, CDR3 protein, D gene, CDR3 length, J gene, clone size, V gene. D genes are given only for firm matches. Part of the rows lack a size; the others show once, few, many or a class for expanded clones.

TGTGCCAGCAAGGGAAGCAATGAGCAGTTCTTC	CASKGSNEQFF	NA	11	TRBJ2-1	once	TRBV6-5
TGTGCCAGCAGTCCGGGACAGGGGGTCTACGAGCAGTACTTC	CASSPGQGVYEQYF	TRBD1	14	TRBJ2-7	few	TRBV6-5
TGTGCCAGCAGCTTAGTGGGGGGGCCAAATGAGCAGTTCTTC	CASSLVGGPNEQFF	NA	14	TRBJ2-1	once	TRBV7-9
TGTGCCTGGGTACTAGCGGGATTTTACAATGAGCAGTTCTTC	CAWVLAGFYNEQFF	TRBD2	14	TRBJ2-1	few	TRBV30
TGTGCCGGCCCCCTCGCGGATGAAAAACTGTTTTTT	CAGPLADEKLFF	NA	12	TRBJ1-4	NA	TRBV30
TGTGCCAGCACAATCCAGGGGAATGAGCAGTTCTTC	CASTIQGNEQFF	NA	12	TRBJ2-1	few	TRBV7-9
TGTGCCAGCAGCGTAGCCGGGACAGCTAACTATGGCTACACCTTC	CASSVAGTANYGYTF	TRBD1	15	TRBJ1-2	NA	TRBV9
TGTGCCAGCAGCCGGGACGGCACCTACGAGCAGTACTTC	CASSRDGTYEQYF	NA	13	TRBJ2-7	NA	TRBV5-6
TGTGCCAGCAGCTATGACAGAAACACTGAAGCTTTCTTT	CASSYDRNTEAFF	NA	13	TRBJ1-1	NA	TRBV2
TGTGCCAGCAACCCGGACATGGACTATGGCTACACCTTC	CASNPDMDYGYTF	NA	13	TRBJ1-2	few	TRBV6-1
TGCAGCGTTGAATTTGCGACGGACTATGGCTACACCTTC	CSVEFATDYGYTF	NA	13	TRBJ1-2	NA	TRBV29-1
TGTGCCTGGAGTGTACACGGGAGTCTCCTGAACACTGAAGCTTTCTTT	CAWSVHGSLLNTEAFF	NA	16	TRBJ1-1	NA	TRBV30
TGTGCCAGTGGGGAGACTAGCGGGATCTCCTACGAGCAGTACTTC	CASGETSGISYEQYF	TRBD2	15	TRBJ2-7	NA	TRBV6-6
TGTGCCTGGAGTGGAGCGGACCACTACGAGCAGTACTTC	CAWSGADHYEQYF	NA	13	TRBJ2-7	few	TRBV30
TGCAGCGCAACCGACAGGGTCGCTGGCTACACCTTC	CSATDRVAGYTF	TRBD1	12	TRBJ1-2	NA	TRBV29-1
TGTGCCTGGACTTTAAGAGGGTCCCAGGGCACCAGCTACACCTTC	CAWTLRGSQGTSYTF	NA	15	TRBJ1-2	NA	TRBV30
TGTGCCAGCAGCTTGCCAGCCGCAACGGGTGCTAACTATGGCTACACCTTC	CASSLPAATGANYGYTF	NA	17	TRBJ1-2	NA	TRBV5-6
TGTGCCAGTAGTGCCCCCAGGGGAGCAGAGACCCAGTACTTC	CASSAPRGAETQYF	NA	14	TRBJ2-5	NA	TRBV19
TGTGCCTGGAGTTACGGGACAGGGGTCGGCGAGCAGTACTTC	CAWSYGTGVGEQYF	TRBD1	14	TRBJ2-7	NA	TRBV30
TGTGCCAGCAGCTTAGGGTCTAGCGGGGAAAACAATGAGCAGTTCTTC	CASSLGSSGENNEQFF	TRBD2	16	TRBJ2-1	NA	TRBV11-2
TGTGCCAGCAGCACCAGGGGAGACACTGAAGCTTTCTTT	CASSTRGDTEAFF	NA	13	TRBJ1-1	NA	TRBV9
TGTGCCTGGAGTGGGTGGGCCCGGAAATCCAATGAGCAGTTCTTC	CAWSGWARKSNEQFF	NA	15	TRBJ2-1	NA	TRBV30
TGTGCCTGGGGCAAAGGACGGCCTAGCGGGAGGGGCCACGAGCAGTACTTC	CAWGKGRPSGRGHEQYF	TRBD2	17	TRBJ2-7	NA	TRBV30
TGTGCCAGCAGTGACAGGTCGAACACCGGGGAGCTGTTTTTT	CASSDRSNTGELFF	NA	14	TRBJ2-2	NA	TRBV6-6
TGTGCCAGCAGCAACCCGGGACTAGTTGCAGATACGCAGTATTTT	CASSNPGLVADTQYF	TRBD2	15	TRBJ2-3	NA	TRBV5-4
TGCGCCAGCAGCAAGGGACAGCAGAATGAAAAACTGTTTTTT	CASSKGQQNEKLFF	TRBD1	14	TRBJ1-4	few	TRBV5-1
TGTGCCTGGACAGGGCAAGAGACCCAGTACTTC	CAWTGQETQYF	NA	11	TRBJ2-5	NA	TRBV30
TGTGCCAGCTCACCAGGTCAGGCTGAAGCTTTCTTT	CASSPGQAEAFF	NA	12	TRBJ1-1	NA	TRBV18
TGTGCCTGGAGTGTGGACTACGAGCAGTACTTC	CAWSVDYEQYF	NA	11	TRBJ2-7	NA	TRBV30
TGTGCCACCAGGGGCGGGGACAGGGCTTTCGATGAGCAGTTCTTC	CATRGGDRAFDEQFF	TRBD1	15	TRBJ2-1	NA	TRBV15
TGTGCCTGGAGTACCGGGGACAATCAGCCCCAGCATTTT	CAWSTGDNQPQHF	NA	13	TRBJ1-5	NA	TRBV30
TGTGCCAGCAGCTCTTTCATCCGAACCTCTGGGGCCAACGTCCTGACTTTC	CASSSFIRTSGANVLTF	NA	17	TRBJ2-6	NA	TRBV5-6
TGTGCCAGCAGCTTAGCGGGAGGGCCGACAGATACGCAGTATTTT	CASSLAGGPTDTQYF	TRBD2	15	TRBJ2-3	NA	TRBV7-8
TGTGCCAGCAGTTGGACCGGGACAGGGGGCTACGAGCAGTACTTC	CASSWTGTGGYEQYF	TRBD1	15	TRBJ2-7	NA	TRBV6-5
TGTGCCACCAGCAGAGGACGGCAGAACACCGGGGAGCTGTTTTTT	CATSRGRQNTGELFF	NA	15	TRBJ2-2	once	TRBV15
TGCGCCAGCAGCCAAGGCCCGCAGACAGGGGATCTCACAGATACGCAGTATTTT	CASSQGPQTGDLTDTQYF	TRBD1	18	TRBJ2-3	NA	TRBV4-1
TGTGCCAGCAGCCTCTCCCCCTGGGATACGCAGTATTTT	CASSLSPWDTQYF	NA	13	TRBJ2-3	NA	TRBV9
TGTGCCAGCAGCGACAGGTCCGTTGGGTCTGGAAACACCATATATTTT	CASSDRSVGSGNTIYF	NA	16	TRBJ1-3	few	TRBV5-4
TGTGCCTGGAGGCATCGAGAGACCCAGTACTTC	CAWRHRETQYF	NA	11	TRBJ2-5	NA	TRBV30
TGCAGCGTTGAATCTGGGGGCTGGGGCTACACCTTC	CSVESGGWGYTF	NA	12	TRBJ1-2	few	TRBV29-1
TGTGCCTGGGAAACCCGAGGGGGCCGCACTGAAGCTTTCTTT	CAWETRGGRTEAFF	TRBD1	14	TRBJ1-1	NA	TRBV30
TGTGCCAGCAGCGTAGTGGTGAACACTGAAGCTTTCTTT	CASSVVVNTEAFF	NA	13	TRBJ1-1	NA	TRBV9
TGCAGCGTTGTAAGGGACAACCGATACGAGCAGTACTTC	CSVVRDNRYEQYF	NA	13	TRBJ2-7	few	TRBV29-1
TGTGCCAGCAGCTTGGGGACAGGTAAAGGTTCCTACGAGCAGTACTTC	CASSLGTGKGSYEQYF	TRBD1	16	TRBJ2-7	NA	TRBV5-4
TGTGCCAGCAGCTCTCAAATTGGACAGCCCCAGCATTTT	CASSSQIGQPQHF	NA	13	TRBJ1-5	few	TRBV11-2
TGTGCCAGCAGCCGGGACTACCTGAATGAGCAGTTCTTC	CASSRDYLNEQFF	TRBD2	13	TRBJ2-1	NA	TRBV5-4
TGTGCCAGCAGGGGGGGAGGCAATGAGCAGTTCTTC	CASRGGGNEQFF	NA	12	TRBJ2-1	NA	TRBV2
TGCAGCGTGACAGGGGCGGCGGGGGCCAACGTCCTGACTTTC	CSVTGAAGANVLTF	TRBD1	14	TRBJ2-6	once	TRBV29-1